The 29 T cell receptor beta chains below were found in one sample sequenced in a study of identical twins. TCRdb redid the calling of the 5' RACE reads with MiXCR, one entry per CDR3 protein. The sample records 700,000 or so distinct CDR3 sequences, about 9.4% being singletons. These data were likewise used in another study, on yellow fever vaccine responses in identical twins.

The source material was PBMCs. These receptors were obtained from a woman between 18 and 29 years old in good health.

This clonotype was seen once. A much larger clone lies a single base off, so this may be a read error. This chain links TRBV29-1 with TRBJ2-5; TRBD1 is a possible D gene (5 bases). The CDR3 has 13 amino acids. Germline V CDR1 and CDR2: SQVTM, ANQGSEA. The CDR3 reads CSVVKGPPETQCF. The CDR3, as DNA: TGCAGCGTTGTGAAGGGGCCCCCGGAGACCCAGTGCTTC.

This clonotype appeared a few times. V gene TRBV12-3 or TRBV12-4 combines with J gene TRBJ2-1; perhaps D is TRBD1 or TRBD2 (7 bases each). The V end lost 5 bases, the J end lost 7 bases, and 15 bases lay between the germline ends. CDR3 length equals 14 residues. The CDR3 DNA sequence: TGTGCCAGCAGTATAAGACAGGGAGGGAATGAGCAGTTCTTC. This translates into CASSIRQGGNEQFF.

This clonotype was detected ten times or more. The chain uses TRBV10-3 and TRBJ2-4; D is ambiguous. Between the trimmed V and J ends, which lost 9 bases and 3 bases, there was a span of 18 bases. The germline V gene encodes CDR1 ENHRY and CDR2 SYGVKD. CDR3 length: 15 amino acids. For the CDR3, the DNA is TGTGCCATTCCTATGCTTGGGTTAGTCAAAAACATTCAGTACTTC. Residues: CAIPMLGLVKNIQYF.

The chain is built from TRBV27 and TRBJ2-3; 7 nucleotides line up with TRBD1. V shed 3 bases and J 4 bases; nucleotides not matched to a gene: 4. The CDR3 is 14 amino acids. In germline, CDR1 is MNHEY, CDR2 SMNVEV (reference sequence). The CDR3 DNA is TGTGCCAGCAGTTTCTCACAGGGGTCAGATACGCAGTATTTT. Translating it yields CASSFSQGSDTQYF.

This chain uses TRBV3-1 with TRBJ2-5; D possibly corresponds to TRBD1 (6 bases). Germline-derived CDR1 and CDR2 are LGHDT and YNNKEL (reference sequence). The V and J ends lost 1 base and 1 base respectively, with 13 bases between them. The CDR3 loop spans 16 amino acids. The CDR3 sequence is CASSQVSQGSQETQYF. The CDR3 nucleotides are TGTGCCAGCAGCCAAGTTTCCCAGGGGTCCCAAGAGACCCAGTACTTC.

The V call is TRBV10-3, the J call TRBJ1-2; no clear D. Trimming pared 2 bases from V and 0 bases from J, leaving 7 bases between. The CDR3 is 14 residues long. CDR1 and CDR2 (germline): ENHRY, SYGVKD. The chain's CDR3 is CAISEPESNYGYTF. The CDR3 DNA reads TGTGCCATCAGTGAGCCAGAATCTAACTATGGCTACACCTTC.

The sample holds a few counts of this clonotype. The chain employs TRBV29-1 and TRBJ2-1; D could derive from TRBD1 or TRBD2 (5 bases each). The CDR3 length is 16 residues. Trimming took off 0 bases at V and 4 bases at J, with 16 bases between the two ends. Germline-derived CDR1 and CDR2 are SQVTM and ANQGSEA. CDR3 sequence (DNA): TGCAGCGTTGAAGATCTTGGGGCGGGCCTTTACAATGAGCAGTTCTTC. Translating gives CSVEDLGAGLYNEQFF.

This clonotype was observed many times. This chain joins TRBV29-1 and TRBJ2-1; D is possibly TRBD1 (5 bases). Germline V lookup: CDR1 SQVTM, CDR2 ANQGSEA. CDR3 size: 14 residues. Trimming shortened V by 5 bases and J by 1 base, and 12 bases separated the two germline ends. Written as DNA, the CDR3 is TGCAGCGTTCCGGGCAGGGCTTCCTACAATGAGCAGTTCTTC. The encoded protein is CSVPGRASYNEQFF.

This clonotype has just a few counts. DNA of the CDR3: TGTGCCATCAGTGACCTAGCGGGGGGCCATACGCAGTATTTT. Translating it yields CAISDLAGGHTQYF. The J gene is TRBJ2-3, the V gene TRBV10-3, with 11 bases lining up with TRBD2. This CDR3 has 14 residues. The junction had 3 bases not matched to a gene; V was cut back by 3 bases and J by 7 bases. Germline V gene data show CDR1 as ENHRY and CDR2 as SYGVKD.

The gene calls are TRBV7-2 and TRBJ2-4; no definite D call. Trimming shortened V by 2 bases and J by 0 bases, and 11 bases separated the two germline ends. The CDR3 consists of 16 residues. Germline-derived CDR1 and CDR2 are SGHTA and FQGNSA. The DNA of the CDR3 is TGTGCCAGCAGCTTACACGGAATTATAGCCAAAAACATTCAGTACTTC. Translated, it gives CASSLHGIIAKNIQYF.

This clonotype occurred many times. This chain connects TRBV29-1 to TRBJ2-7; no clear D. V was clipped by 4 bases and J by 2 bases, with 12 bases between them. The CDR3 spans 13 residues. Germline values: CDR1 SQVTM, CDR2 ANQGSEA. CDR3 residues: CSVGDSGTYEQYF. In nucleotides, the CDR3 is TGCAGCGTTGGAGATTCAGGTACCTACGAGCAGTACTTC.

This chain joins TRBV2 and TRBJ2-3, with D perhaps TRBD1 (5 bases). The length of the CDR3 is 15 residues. V was shortened by 2 bases and J by 2 bases, with 11 bases between the two germline ends. CDR1 and CDR2 (germline): SNHLY, FYNNEI. Here the CDR3 reads CASSEYRQNTDTQYF. CDR3 in DNA: TGTGCCAGCAGTGAATACAGGCAGAACACAGATACGCAGTATTTT.

This clonotype has at least ten counts. V is TRBV2 and J is TRBJ2-3; a possible D gene is TRBD1 (6 bases). V dropped 10 bases and J dropped 2 bases, with 19 bases sitting between them. CDR3 size: 15 residues. The germline gives CDR1 SNHLY, CDR2 FYNNEI. For the CDR3, the DNA is TGTGCCACCAGGCTCCGGGACAAAGACACAGATACGCAGTATTTT. Protein sequence: CATRLRDKDTDTQYF.

This clonotype was detected a few times. This chain uses TRBV20-1 with TRBJ1-6, with 9 bases that match TRBD1. The CDR3 sequence is 15 residues long. CDR1 and CDR2 from the germline V gene are DFQATT and SNEGSKA (reference sequence). Trimming cost V 5 bases and J 5 bases; bases outside gene matches: 7. CDR3 sequence (DNA): TGCAGTGCTGGGACAGGGCTTCCGAATAATTCACCCCTCCACTTT. It encodes CSAGTGLPNNSPLHF.

V gene TRBV6-1 combines with J gene TRBJ2-1, with 11 bases that match TRBD2. The CDR3 is 16 residues long. J lost 9 bases, V lost 6 bases, and 13 bases had no gene match. The V gene's germline CDR1 is MNHNS and CDR2 SASEGT. The CDR3 region is CASSEALAGEQVEQFF. As DNA, the CDR3 is TGTGCCAGCAGCGAGGCACTAGCGGGAGAACAGGTTGAGCAGTTCTTC.

In its sample, this clonotype was seen a few times. The chain is built from TRBV9 and TRBJ2-3, with TRBD2 matching over 7 bases. V was clipped by 0 bases and J by 6 bases; unmatched bases: 7. CDR1 is SGDLS, CDR2 YYNGEE, per germline. The length of the CDR3 is 15 residues. The CDR3 DNA is TGTGCCAGCAGCGTAGGGGGATGGGAGGGGGATACGCAGTATTTT. Translating it yields CASSVGGWEGDTQYF.

This clonotype was observed a few times. The CDR3 loop is CASSMTGDYGYTF. The DNA for the CDR3 is TGTGCCAGTAGTATGACAGGGGACTATGGCTACACCTTC. J is TRBJ1-2 and V is TRBV19; 8 nucleotides align to TRBD1. After removal of 3 bases from V and 3 bases from J, the junction contained 0 bases not matched to a gene. This CDR3 is 13 amino acids long. Looked up from germline, CDR1 is LNHDA and CDR2 is SQIVND (reference sequence).

The V gene is TRBV7-9, the J gene TRBJ1-2, with D maybe TRBD1 (5 bases). Germline V CDR1 and CDR2: SEHNR, FQNEAQ (reference sequence). The CDR3 has 14 amino acids. Trimming removed 5 bases from V and 4 bases from J, with 14 bases in between. The CDR3 loop is CASSPPAGPYGYTF. The CDR3 coding sequence is TGTGCCAGCAGCCCACCGGCAGGGCCCTATGGCTACACCTTC.

Many counts were recorded for this clonotype. The chain joins TRBV10-3 to TRBJ2-3; TRBD2 aligns across 9 bases. CDR3 length: 16 amino acids. Germline assignment: CDR1 ENHRY and CDR2 SYGVKD. The V segment lost 0 bases and the J segment 4 bases; nucleotides outside the gene matches: 5. In nucleotides, the CDR3 is TGTGCCATCAGTGAGTCGGCGGGAGGGCCTGCAGATACGCAGTATTTT. This codes for CAISESAGGPADTQYF.

This clonotype was found many times. The gene calls are TRBV5-1 and TRBJ1-4; TRBD1 might be the D (5 bases). The CDR3 runs to 17 residues. The ends were cut back, 0 bases at V and 0 bases at J, with 12 bases in the middle. Germline V gene lookup returns CDR1 SGHRS and CDR2 YFSETQ. CDR3 sequence reads: CASSLGSMTATNEKLFF. CDR3 coding DNA: TGCGCCAGCAGCTTGGGCTCAATGACAGCAACTAATGAAAAACTGTTTTTT.

This clonotype came up a few times. V usage is TRBV27 and J usage is TRBJ1-2; 10 bases are shared with TRBD1. The CDR3 contains 16 residues. V lost 5 bases to trimming and J lost 5 bases; unmatched junction nucleotides: 11. Germline V gene sequence: CDR1 MNHEY, CDR2 SMNVEV (reference sequence). CDR3 loop: CASSVSGTGVRYGYTF. Here the CDR3 DNA reads TGTGCCAGCAGTGTCTCCGGGACAGGGGTGAGGTATGGCTACACCTTC.

This clonotype has at least ten counts. This sequence joins TRBV3-1 and TRBJ2-2; the D is unclear. Trimming took off 1 base at V and 5 bases at J, with 11 bases between the two ends. Germline V lookup: CDR1 LGHDT, CDR2 YNNKEL (reference sequence). The CDR3 consists of 15 residues. The DNA of the CDR3 is TGTGCCAGCAGCCAAGGTCGTGGGCCGACCGGGGAGCTGTTTTTT. Encoded protein: CASSQGRGPTGELFF.

This clonotype was recorded many times. The V gene is TRBV12-3 or TRBV12-4, the J gene TRBJ2-7; 10 bases agree with TRBD2. V lost 6 bases, J lost 5 bases, and 7 bases stayed unmatched. The CDR3 totals 14 residues. The CDR3 nucleotides read TGTGCCAGCAGAAAAAGCGGGAGGGGCCACGAGCAGTACTTC. Its translation: CASRKSGRGHEQYF.

This clonotype was seen only a few times. This could be a read error, since a much larger clone is one nucleotide away. The chain carries TRBV7-9 and TRBJ2-3; no firm D call. This CDR3 region has 12 residues. The V gene's germline CDR1 is SEHNR and CDR2 FQNEAQ (reference sequence). The CDR3 sequence: CASSLSTATQYF. The CDR3 DNA reads TGTGCCAGCAGCCTTAGCACAGCTACGCAGTATTTT.

In this sample, this clonotype turned up a few times. The V and J genes are TRBV27 and TRBJ2-7; either TRBD1 or TRBD2 may supply D (5 bases each). V was cut by 3 bases and J by 7 bases, with 13 bases left in between. CDR1 and CDR2 (germline): MNHEY, SMNVEV (reference sequence). This CDR3 is 13 amino acids long. The CDR3: CASSFGALLEQYF. The CDR3 bases are TGTGCCAGCAGTTTCGGGGCCCTCTTAGAGCAGTACTTC.

There are a few counts of this clonotype. Mismatch with germline at one junction end may stem from a read error. The V gene is TRBV5-1, the J gene TRBJ2-1; 9 nucleotides line up with TRBD2. The CDR3 runs to 13 residues. Germline lookup yields CDR1 SGHRS and CDR2 YFSETQ. DNA of the CDR3: TGCGCCAGCAGCTTGGAATCGGGACTAGCCCACACCTTC. As protein: CASSLESGLAHTF.

At least ten counts were recorded for this clonotype. V is TRBV5-5 and J is TRBJ2-2, with D possibly being TRBD1 (6 bases). The CDR3 is made up of 15 amino acids. Trimming pared 4 bases from V and 5 bases from J, leaving 15 bases between. In germline, CDR1 is SGHKS, CDR2 YYEKEE (reference sequence). This CDR3 is CASSAEVGATGELFF. For the CDR3, the DNA is TGTGCCAGCAGCGCCGAGGTGGGGGCAACCGGGGAGCTGTTTTTT. The complete variable domain, with remaining parts taken from reference TRBV5-5 and TRBJ2-2, reads DAGVTQSPTHLIKTRGQQVTLRCSPISGHKSVSWYQQVLGQGPQFIFQYYEKEERGRGNFPDRFSARQFPNYSSELNVNALLLGDSALYLCASSAEVGATGELFFGEGSRLTVL.

J is TRBJ2-7 and V is TRBV6-2 or TRBV6-3; D may correspond to TRBD1 or TRBD2 (6 bases each). The CDR3 extends over 15 amino acids. The ends were cut back, 5 bases at V and 7 bases at J, with 21 bases in the middle. Germline V CDR1 and CDR2: MNHEY, SVGEGT. The CDR3, as DNA: TGTGCCAGCAGTCCTCTGCGGAGGGGGATGTCTGAGCAGTACTTC. Translating gives CASSPLRRGMSEQYF.

The sample holds many counts of this clonotype. The V gene is TRBV4-2, the J gene TRBJ2-6; D gene uncertain. The CDR3 is 17 amino acids. Germline V gene data show CDR1 as LGHNA and CDR2 as YNFKEQ. Trimming pared 3 bases from V and 0 bases from J, leaving 12 bases between. CDR3 nucleotides: TGTGCCAGCAGCCAGGAAGGCGAGACCTCTGGGGCCAACGTCCTGACTTTC. It codes for CASSQEGETSGANVLTF.